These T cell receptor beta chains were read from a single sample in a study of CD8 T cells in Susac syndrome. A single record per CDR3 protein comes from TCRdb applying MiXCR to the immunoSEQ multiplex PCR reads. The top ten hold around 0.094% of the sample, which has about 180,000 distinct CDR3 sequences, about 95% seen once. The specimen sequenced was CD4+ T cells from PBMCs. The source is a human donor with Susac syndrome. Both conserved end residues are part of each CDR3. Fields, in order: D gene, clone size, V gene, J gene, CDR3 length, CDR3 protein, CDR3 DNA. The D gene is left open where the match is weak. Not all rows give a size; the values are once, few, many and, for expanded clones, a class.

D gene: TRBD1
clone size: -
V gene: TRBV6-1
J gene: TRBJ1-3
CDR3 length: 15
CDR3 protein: CASRPQGYTGNTIYF
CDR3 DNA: TGTGCCAGCAGACCACAGGGGTATACTGGAAACACCATATATTTT

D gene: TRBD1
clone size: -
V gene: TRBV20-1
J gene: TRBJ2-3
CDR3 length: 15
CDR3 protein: CSASLRDRGTDTQYF
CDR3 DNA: TGCAGTGCTTCTCTCCGGGACAGGGGCACAGATACGCAGTATTTT

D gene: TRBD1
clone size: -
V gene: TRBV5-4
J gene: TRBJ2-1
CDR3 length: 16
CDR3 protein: CASSGQVSGRYNEQFF
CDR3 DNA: TGTGCCAGCAGTGGACAGGTCTCGGGACGATACAATGAGCAGTTCTTC

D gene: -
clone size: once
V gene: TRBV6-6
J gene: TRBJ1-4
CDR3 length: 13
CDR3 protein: CASSSAANEKLFF
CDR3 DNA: TGTGCCAGCAGTTCCGCGGCTAATGAAAAACTGTTTTTT

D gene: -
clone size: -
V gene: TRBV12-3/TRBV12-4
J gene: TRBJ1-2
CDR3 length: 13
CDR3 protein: CASSADRSRGYTF
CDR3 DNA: TGTGCCAGCAGTGCGGACAGAAGTAGGGGCTACACCTTC

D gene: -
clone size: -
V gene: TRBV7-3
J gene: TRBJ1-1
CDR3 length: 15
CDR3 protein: CASSPHGLGDTEAFF
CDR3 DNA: TGTGCCAGCAGCCCCCACGGGTTGGGGGACACTGAAGCTTTCTTT

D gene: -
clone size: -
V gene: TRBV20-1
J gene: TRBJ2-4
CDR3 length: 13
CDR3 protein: CSARTVAKNIQYF
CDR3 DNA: TGCAGTGCTAGGACAGTAGCCAAAAACATTCAGTACTTC

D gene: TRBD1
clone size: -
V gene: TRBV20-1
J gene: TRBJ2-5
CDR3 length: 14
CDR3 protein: CSARPDRDQETQYF
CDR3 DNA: TGCAGTGCTAGACCCGACAGGGACCAAGAGACCCAGTACTTC

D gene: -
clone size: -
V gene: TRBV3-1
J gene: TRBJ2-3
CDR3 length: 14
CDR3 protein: CASSRPGDTDTQYF
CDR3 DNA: TGTGCCAGCAGCCGGCCCGGCGACACAGATACGCAGTATTTT

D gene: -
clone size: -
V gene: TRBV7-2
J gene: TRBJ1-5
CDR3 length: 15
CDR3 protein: CASSLAMGGNQPQHF
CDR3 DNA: TGTGCCAGCAGCTTAGCAATGGGGGGCAATCAGCCCCAGCATTTT

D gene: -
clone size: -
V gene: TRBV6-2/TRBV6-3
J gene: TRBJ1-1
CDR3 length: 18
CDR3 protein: CASSYGGGPEPKNTEAFF
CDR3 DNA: TGTGCCAGCAGTTACGGAGGGGGGCCGGAGCCCAAGAACACTGAAGCTTTCTTT

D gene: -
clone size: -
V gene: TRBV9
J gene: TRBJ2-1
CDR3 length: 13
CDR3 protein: CASSVGVNGKQFF
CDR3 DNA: TGTGCCAGCAGCGTCGGAGTTAACGGGAAGCAGTTCTTC

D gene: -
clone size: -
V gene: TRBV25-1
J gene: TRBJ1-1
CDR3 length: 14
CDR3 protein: CASRHRRENTEAFF
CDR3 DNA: TGTGCCAGCAGGCACAGGCGAGAGAACACTGAAGCTTTCTTT

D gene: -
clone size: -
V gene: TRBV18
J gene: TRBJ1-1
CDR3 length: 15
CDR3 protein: CASSPPAQMNTEAFF
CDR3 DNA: TGTGCCAGCTCACCACCGGCACAGATGAACACTGAAGCTTTCTTT

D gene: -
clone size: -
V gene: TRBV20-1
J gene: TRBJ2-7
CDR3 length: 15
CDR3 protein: CSARDGGGSAYEQYF
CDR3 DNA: TGCAGTGCTAGAGATGGGGGCGGGAGCGCCTACGAGCAGTACTTC

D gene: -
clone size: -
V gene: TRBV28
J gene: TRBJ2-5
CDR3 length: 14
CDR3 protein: CASSFSDFRETQYF
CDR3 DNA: TGTGCCAGCAGTTTCTCGGACTTTCGGGAGACCCAGTACTTC

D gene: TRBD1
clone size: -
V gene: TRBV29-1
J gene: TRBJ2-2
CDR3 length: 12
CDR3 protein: CSADRGPGELFF
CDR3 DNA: TGCAGCGCCGACAGGGGGCCCGGGGAGCTGTTTTTT

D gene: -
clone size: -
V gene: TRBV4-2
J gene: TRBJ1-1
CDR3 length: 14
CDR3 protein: CASSQVGVSTEAFF
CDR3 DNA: TGTGCCAGCAGCCAAGTCGGCGTAAGCACTGAAGCTTTCTTT

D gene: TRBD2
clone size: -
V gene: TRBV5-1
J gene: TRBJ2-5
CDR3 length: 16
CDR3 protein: CASSLVTSGGAGTQYF
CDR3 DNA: TGCGCCAGCAGCTTGGTGACTAGCGGGGGGGCGGGGACCCAGTACTTC

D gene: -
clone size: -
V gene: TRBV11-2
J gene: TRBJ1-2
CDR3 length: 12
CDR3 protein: CASSFGDGGYTF
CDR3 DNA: TGTGCCAGCAGCTTTGGGGACGGTGGCTACACCTTC

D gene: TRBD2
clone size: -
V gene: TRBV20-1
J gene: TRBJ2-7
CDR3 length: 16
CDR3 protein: CSATPGLAGGAYEQYF
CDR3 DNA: TGCAGTGCTACGCCGGGACTAGCGGGAGGTGCCTACGAGCAGTACTTC

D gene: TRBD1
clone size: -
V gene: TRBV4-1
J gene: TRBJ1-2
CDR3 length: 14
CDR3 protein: CASSPSGTGYGYTF
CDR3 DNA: TGCGCCAGCAGCCCCTCCGGGACAGGTTATGGCTACACCTTC

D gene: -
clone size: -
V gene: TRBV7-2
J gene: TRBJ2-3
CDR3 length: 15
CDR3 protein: CASSLGGQPRNTQYF
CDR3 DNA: TGTGCCAGCAGCTTAGGAGGACAACCGAGGAATACGCAGTATTTT

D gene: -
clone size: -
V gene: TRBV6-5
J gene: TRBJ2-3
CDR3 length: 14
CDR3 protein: CASSWGLRTDTQYF
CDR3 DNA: TGTGCCAGCAGTTGGGGACTCCGCACAGATACGCAGTATTTT

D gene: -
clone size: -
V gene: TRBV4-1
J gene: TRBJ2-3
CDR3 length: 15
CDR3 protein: CASRLWGGSTDTQYF
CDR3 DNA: TGCGCCAGCAGGCTCTGGGGAGGCTCCACAGATACGCAGTATTTT

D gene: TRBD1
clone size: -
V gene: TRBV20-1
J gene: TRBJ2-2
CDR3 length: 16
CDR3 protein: CSARDGGTGGTGELFF
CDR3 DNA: TGCAGTGCTAGAGATGGGGGGACAGGGGGCACCGGGGAGCTGTTTTTT

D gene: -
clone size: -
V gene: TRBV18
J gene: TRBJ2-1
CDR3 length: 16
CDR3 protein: CASSASSSAVSNEQFF
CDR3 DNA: TGTGCCAGCTCAGCGTCCTCTAGCGCTGTTAGCAATGAGCAGTTCTTC

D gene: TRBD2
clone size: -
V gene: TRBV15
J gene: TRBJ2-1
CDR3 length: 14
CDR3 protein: CASSISGGEYEQFF
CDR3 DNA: TGTGCCTCGTCCATTAGCGGGGGGGAGTACGAGCAGTTCTTC

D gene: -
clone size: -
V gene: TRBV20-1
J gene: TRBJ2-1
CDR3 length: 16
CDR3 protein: CSARDLDGLPMGEQFF
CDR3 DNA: TGCAGTGCTAGAGATCTTGACGGACTTCCAATGGGAGAGCAGTTCTTC

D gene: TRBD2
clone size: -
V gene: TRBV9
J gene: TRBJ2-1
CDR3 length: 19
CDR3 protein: CASSETGLAGLSSYNEQFF
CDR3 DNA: TGTGCCAGCAGCGAAACGGGACTAGCGGGACTAAGCTCCTACAATGAGCAGTTCTTC

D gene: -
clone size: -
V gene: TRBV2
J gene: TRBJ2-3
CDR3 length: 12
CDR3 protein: CASSEAVDTQYF
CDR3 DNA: TGTGCCAGCAGTGAAGCGGTAGATACGCAGTATTTT

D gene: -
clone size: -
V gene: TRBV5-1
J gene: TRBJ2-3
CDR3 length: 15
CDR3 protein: CASSLSRDPVVPQYF
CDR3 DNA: TGCGCCAGCAGCCTAAGTCGGGATCCAGTCGTCCCGCAGTATTTT

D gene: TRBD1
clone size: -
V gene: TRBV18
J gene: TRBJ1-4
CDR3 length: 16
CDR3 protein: CASSPSTGGTNEKLFF
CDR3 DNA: TGTGCCAGCTCACCATCGACAGGGGGCACTAATGAAAAACTGTTTTTT

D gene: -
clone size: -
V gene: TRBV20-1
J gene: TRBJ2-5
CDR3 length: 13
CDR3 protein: CSASGGREETQYF
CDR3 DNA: TGCAGTGCTAGCGGGGGGCGGGAAGAGACCCAGTACTTC

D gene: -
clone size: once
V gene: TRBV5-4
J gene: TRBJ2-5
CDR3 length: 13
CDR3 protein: CASSLDFQETQYF
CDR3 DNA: TGTGCCAGCAGCTTGGACTTCCAAGAGACCCAGTACTTC

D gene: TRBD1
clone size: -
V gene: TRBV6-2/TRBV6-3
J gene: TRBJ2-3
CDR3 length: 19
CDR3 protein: CASSYPPGTGRTNTDTQYF
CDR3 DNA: TGTGCCAGCAGTTACCCCCCCGGGACAGGGCGAACCAACACAGATACGCAGTATTTT

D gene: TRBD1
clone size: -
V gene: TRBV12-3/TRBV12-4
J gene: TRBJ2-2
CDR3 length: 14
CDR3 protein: CASSLAQGVGELFF
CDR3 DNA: TGTGCCAGCAGTTTAGCACAGGGGGTCGGGGAGCTGTTTTTT

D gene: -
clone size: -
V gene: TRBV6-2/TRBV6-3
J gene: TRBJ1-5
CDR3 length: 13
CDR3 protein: CASSSQGYQPQHF
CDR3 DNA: TGTGCCAGCAGTTCACAGGGCTATCAGCCCCAGCATTTT

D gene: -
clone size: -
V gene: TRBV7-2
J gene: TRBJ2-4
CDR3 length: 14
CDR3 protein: CASSLAPGLNIQYF
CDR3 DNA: TGTGCCAGCAGCTTAGCGCCAGGGTTAAACATTCAGTACTTC

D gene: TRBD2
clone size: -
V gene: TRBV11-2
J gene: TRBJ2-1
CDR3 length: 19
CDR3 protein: CASSLSTIGTSDNYNEQFF
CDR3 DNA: TGTGCCAGCAGCTTAAGTACCATAGGGACTAGCGATAATTACAATGAGCAGTTCTTC

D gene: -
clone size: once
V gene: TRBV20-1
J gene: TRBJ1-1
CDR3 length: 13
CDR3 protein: CSATRNSNTEAFF
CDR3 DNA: TGCAGTGCTACCCGGAATTCGAACACTGAAGCTTTCTTT

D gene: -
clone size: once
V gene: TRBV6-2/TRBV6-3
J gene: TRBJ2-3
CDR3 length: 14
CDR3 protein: CASSYMTSGDTQYF
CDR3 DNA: TGTGCCAGCAGTTACATGACTAGTGGAGATACGCAGTATTTT

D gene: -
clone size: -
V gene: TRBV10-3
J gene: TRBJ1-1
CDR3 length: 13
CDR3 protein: CAISEGVNTEAFF
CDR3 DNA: TGTGCCATCAGTGAAGGAGTGAACACTGAAGCTTTCTTT

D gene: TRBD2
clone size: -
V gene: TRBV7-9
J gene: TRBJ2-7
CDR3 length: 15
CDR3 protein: CASRPSGRSYYEQYF
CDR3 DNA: TGTGCCAGCAGACCCAGCGGGAGGAGTTACTACGAGCAGTACTTC

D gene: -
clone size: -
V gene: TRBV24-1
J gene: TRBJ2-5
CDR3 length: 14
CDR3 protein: CATSVSGPQETQYF
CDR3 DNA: TGTGCCACCAGTGTATCCGGGCCCCAAGAGACCCAGTACTTC

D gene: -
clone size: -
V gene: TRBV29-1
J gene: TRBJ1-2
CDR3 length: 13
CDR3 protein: CSGRQAAGYGYTF
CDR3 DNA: TGCAGCGGTCGACAGGCCGCGGGATATGGCTACACCTTC

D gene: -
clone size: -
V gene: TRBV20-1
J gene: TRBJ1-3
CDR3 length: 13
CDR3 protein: CSARVPSGNTIYF
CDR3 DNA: TGCAGTGCTAGGGTACCCTCTGGAAACACCATATATTTT

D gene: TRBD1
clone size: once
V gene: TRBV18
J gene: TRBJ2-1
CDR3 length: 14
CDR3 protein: CASSPLTGNNEQFF
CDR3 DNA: TGTGCCAGCTCACCTCTGACAGGGAACAATGAGCAGTTCTTC

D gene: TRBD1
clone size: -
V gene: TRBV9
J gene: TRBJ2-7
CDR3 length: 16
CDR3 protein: CASSVGDRGRGYEQYF
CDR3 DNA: TGTGCCAGCAGCGTAGGGGACAGGGGGCGAGGCTACGAGCAGTACTTC

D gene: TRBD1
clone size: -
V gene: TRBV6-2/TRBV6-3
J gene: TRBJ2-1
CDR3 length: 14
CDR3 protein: CASSSAGGNNEQFF
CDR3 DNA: TGTGCCAGCAGTTCGGCAGGGGGAAACAATGAGCAGTTCTTC

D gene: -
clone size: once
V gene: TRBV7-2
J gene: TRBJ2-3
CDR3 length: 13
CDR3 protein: CASSSGRRDTQYF
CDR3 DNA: TGTGCCAGCAGCTCGGGGCGGCGAGATACGCAGTATTTT

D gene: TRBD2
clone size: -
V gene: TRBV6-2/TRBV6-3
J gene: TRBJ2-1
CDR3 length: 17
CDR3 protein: CASSGLAGGPRVNEQFF
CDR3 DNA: TGTGCCAGCAGCGGACTAGCGGGAGGGCCTCGGGTAAATGAGCAGTTCTTC

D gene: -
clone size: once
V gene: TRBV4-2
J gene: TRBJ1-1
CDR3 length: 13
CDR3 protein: CASSQVGTNEAFF
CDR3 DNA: TGTGCCAGCAGCCAAGTAGGGACCAATGAAGCTTTCTTT

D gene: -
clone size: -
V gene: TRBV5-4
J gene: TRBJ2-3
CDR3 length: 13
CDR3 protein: CASSLVGRDTQYF
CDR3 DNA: TGTGCCAGCAGCTTGGTGGGCAGAGATACGCAGTATTTT

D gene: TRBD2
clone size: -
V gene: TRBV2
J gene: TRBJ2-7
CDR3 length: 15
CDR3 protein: CASSRGTSGSYEQYF
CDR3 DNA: TGTGCCAGCAGTCGGGGGACTAGTGGATCCTACGAGCAGTACTTC

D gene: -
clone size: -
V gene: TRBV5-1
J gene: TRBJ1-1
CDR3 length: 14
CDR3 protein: CASSLNGMNTEAFF
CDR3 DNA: TGCGCCAGCAGTCTCAATGGGATGAACACTGAAGCTTTCTTT

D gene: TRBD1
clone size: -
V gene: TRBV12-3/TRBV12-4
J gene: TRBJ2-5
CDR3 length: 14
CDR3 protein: CASKTGQHQETQYF
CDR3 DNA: TGTGCCAGCAAGACGGGACAGCACCAAGAGACCCAGTACTTC

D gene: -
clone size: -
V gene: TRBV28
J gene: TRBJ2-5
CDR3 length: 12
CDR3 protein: CASSLPKETQYF
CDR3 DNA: TGTGCCAGCAGTTTACCGAAAGAGACCCAGTACTTC